The following is a T cell receptor beta chain sequence with its context. Its specificity is unknown. Germline and junction disagree at one end, which may indicate a read error. This entry is derived from a study of prognosis after radiotherapy for stage I lung cancer. Study results and caveats: Stereotactic body radiation therapy was followed by fewer unique TCR clones, median approximately 9,100 versus 7,200.

This CDR3 has 14 amino acids. From germline, CDR1 is MNHNS and CDR2 SASEGT. Two-round multiplex PCR, the amplification method, yielded TCR beta CDR3 from genomic DNA. Primers were specific to each TRBV and TRBJ gene in first-round PCR. One entry per CDR3 protein results from TCRdb running MiXCR on the multiplex PCR reads. The sample records 15,000 or so distinct CDR3 sequences, about 47% being singletons. Sequencing used PBMCs, obtained before or after stereotactic body radiation therapy (not recorded which). The J gene is TRBJ1-1, the V gene TRBV6-1; a weak D match, TRBD1 (5 bases). This receptor was identified in a donor over 45 with non-small cell lung cancer. CDR3 coding DNA: TGTGCCACTAGAAGGTTGACAGCGAACACTGAATCTTCCTTT. This gives the protein CATRRLTANTESSF.